The entry that follows covers one T cell receptor beta chain sequence. Its matching antigen is unknown. This sample stems from a study of lymphopenia after photon versus proton radiotherapy. Whole-study results and caveats: Under photons, naive T cells and diversity fell while effector/memory populations rose.

The V and J ends lost 3 bases and 5 bases respectively, with 10 bases between them. The CDR3 consists of 13 residues. Germline CDR1 is SGHTA and CDR2 is FQGTGA. TCRdb's copy holds only in-frame clones and misses some; the assay was immunoSEQ multiplex PCR. The data contain around 42,000 clones, 85% of them seen just once; the ten biggest clones take up around 2.2%. The V gene is TRBV7-3, the J gene TRBJ2-5; D may be TRBD1 or TRBD2 (5 bases each). The sequencing used peripheral blood, collected from a patient treated with photon-based radiotherapy. The TCR sequence derives from a man in his forties with gastric cancer. The CDR3 bases are TGTGCCAGCAGCTTGGGGGAGAAGGAGACCCAGTACTTC. Translated, it gives CASSLGEKETQYF. The entire variable domain, with the rest obtained from reference TRBV7-3 and TRBJ2-5, is as follows: GAGVSQTPSNKVTEKGKYVELRCDPISGHTALYWYRQSLGQGPEFLIYFQGTGAADDSGLPNDRFFAVRPEGSVSTLKIQRTERGDSAVYLCASSLGEKETQYFGPGTRLLVL.